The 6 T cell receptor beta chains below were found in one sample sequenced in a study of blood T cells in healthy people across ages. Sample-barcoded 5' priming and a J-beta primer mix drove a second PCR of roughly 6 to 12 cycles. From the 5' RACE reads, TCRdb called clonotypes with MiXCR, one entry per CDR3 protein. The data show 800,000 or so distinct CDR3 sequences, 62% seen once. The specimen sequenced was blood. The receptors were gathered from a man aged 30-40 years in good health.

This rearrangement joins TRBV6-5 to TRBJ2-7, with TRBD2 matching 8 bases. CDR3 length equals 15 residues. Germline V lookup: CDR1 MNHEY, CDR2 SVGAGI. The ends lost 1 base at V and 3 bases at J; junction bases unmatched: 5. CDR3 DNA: TGTGCCAGCAGTTACTTGGCGGGGGGCCTCTACGAGCAGTACTTC. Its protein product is CASSYLAGGLYEQYF.

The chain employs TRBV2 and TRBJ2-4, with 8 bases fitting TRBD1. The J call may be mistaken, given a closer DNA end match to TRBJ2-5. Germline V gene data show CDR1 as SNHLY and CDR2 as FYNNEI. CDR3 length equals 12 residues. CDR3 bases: TGTGCCAGCAAAGGGACAGGAGAGACCCAGTACTTC. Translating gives CASKGTGETQYF.

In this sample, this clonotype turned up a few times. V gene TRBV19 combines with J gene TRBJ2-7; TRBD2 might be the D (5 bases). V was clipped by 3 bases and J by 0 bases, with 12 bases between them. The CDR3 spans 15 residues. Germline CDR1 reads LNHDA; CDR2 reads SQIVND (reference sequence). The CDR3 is CASSIGLAFSYEQYF. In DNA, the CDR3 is TGTGCCAGTAGTATTGGGCTAGCCTTCTCCTACGAGCAGTACTTC.

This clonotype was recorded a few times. The CDR3 region is CATSDSLGNGLARYNEQFF. The CDR3 bases are TGTGCCACCAGTGATTCACTGGGTAACGGACTAGCGAGATACAATGAGCAGTTCTTC. This chain connects TRBV24-1 to TRBJ2-1; 9 bases match TRBD2. V trimming: 2 bases; J trimming: 4 bases; junction bases outside the gene matches: 14. Per the germline V gene, CDR1 is KGHDR and CDR2 is SFDVKD. There are 19 residues in the CDR3.

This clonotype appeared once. CDR3 residues: CSVVAPSGGPKDEQFF. The CDR3 DNA follows: TGCAGCGTTGTGGCTCCTAGCGGGGGGCCCAAGGATGAGCAGTTCTTC. The chain is built from TRBV29-1 and TRBJ2-4, with TRBD2 matching over 11 bases. The end of the DNA is better explained by TRBJ2-1, so the J call may be wrong. Germline CDR1 and CDR2: SQVTM and ANQGSEA. The CDR3 contains 16 residues.

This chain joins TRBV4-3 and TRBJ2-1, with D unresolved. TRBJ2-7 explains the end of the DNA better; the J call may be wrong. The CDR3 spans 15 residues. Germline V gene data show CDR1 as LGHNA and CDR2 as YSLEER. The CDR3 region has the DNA TGCGCCAGCAGCCAAGGTTGGCTAGATTACAATGAGCAGTACTTC. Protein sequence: CASSQGWLDYNEQYF.